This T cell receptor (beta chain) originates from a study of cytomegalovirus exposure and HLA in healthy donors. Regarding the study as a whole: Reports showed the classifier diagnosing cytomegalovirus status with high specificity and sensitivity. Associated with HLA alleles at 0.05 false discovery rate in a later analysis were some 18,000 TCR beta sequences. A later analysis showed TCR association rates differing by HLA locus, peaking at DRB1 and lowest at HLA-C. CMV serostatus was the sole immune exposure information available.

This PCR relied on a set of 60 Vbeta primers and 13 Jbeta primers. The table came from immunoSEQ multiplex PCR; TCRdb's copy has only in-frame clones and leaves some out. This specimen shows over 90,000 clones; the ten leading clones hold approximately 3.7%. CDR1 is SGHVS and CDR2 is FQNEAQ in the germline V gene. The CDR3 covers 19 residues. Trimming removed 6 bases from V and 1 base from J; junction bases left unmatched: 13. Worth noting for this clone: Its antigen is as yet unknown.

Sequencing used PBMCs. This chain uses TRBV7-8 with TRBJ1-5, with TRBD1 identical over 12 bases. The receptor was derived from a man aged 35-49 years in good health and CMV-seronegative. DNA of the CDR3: TGTGCCAGCAGTTTTAGAGGGGGGACAGGGGGCTCCAGCAATCAGCCCCAGCATTTT. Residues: CASSFRGGTGGSSNQPQHF.